The 25 T cell receptor beta chains below all came from one sample that was sequenced in a study of beta chain features in type 1 diabetes. Sequencing targeted expressed TCRB transcripts, as all isolated RNA had been reverse transcribed. Using immunoSEQ multiplex PCR, the repertoire was profiled, and TCRdb retains in-frame clones only, with some absent. The sample has hundreds of thousands of clones; roughly 70% are singletons. Input material: naive CD4+ T cells from blood. The source is a man aged 30 to 45 in good health.

This chain uses TRBV2 with TRBJ2-3, with 8 nucleotides matching TRBD1. Losses at the gene ends were 0 bases for V and 6 bases for J; bases not matched to a gene: 14. In germline, CDR1 is SNHLY, CDR2 FYNNEI. The CDR3 consists of 18 residues. CDR3 coding DNA: TGTGCCAGCAGTGAAGCGCGGGACAGGTGGGGGGTCGGCGATACGCAGTATTTT. This gives the protein CASSEARDRWGVGDTQYF.

Details on this clone: Within the sample, other DNA sequences also encode this same CDR3. The CDR3 DNA follows: TGTGCCAGCAGCTTAGGAGGCACAGATACGCAGTATTTT. This encodes CASSLGGTDTQYF. This chain joins TRBV7-9 and TRBJ2-3; D remains unclear. The length of the CDR3 is 13 residues. CDR1 SEHNR and CDR2 FQNEAQ come from the germline V gene (reference sequence). Trimming took off 1 base at V and 1 base at J, with 3 bases between the two ends.

This chain joins TRBV7-2 and TRBJ1-6, with D uncertain. Trimming removed 4 bases from V and 0 bases from J, with 16 bases in between. The CDR3 sequence is 18 residues long. CDR1 and CDR2 (germline): SGHTA, FQGNSA. The CDR3 reads CASSSPAWVVSYNSPLHF. CDR3 in DNA: TGTGCCAGCAGCTCCCCTGCGTGGGTGGTCTCCTATAATTCACCCCTCCACTTT.

The gene calls are TRBV6-6 and TRBJ2-4; 7 nucleotides match TRBD1. CDR1 is MNHNY and CDR2 is SVGAGI in the germline V gene (reference sequence). V was clipped by 7 bases and J by 6 bases; unmatched bases: 9. There are 14 residues in the CDR3. As DNA, the CDR3 is TGTGCCAGCAACATGGACAGGCACGGAAACATTCAGTACTTC. This gives the protein CASNMDRHGNIQYF.

V and J are TRBV6-1 and TRBJ1-2; D gene unclear. The V and J ends lost 7 bases and 2 bases respectively, with 8 bases between them. Per germline, CDR1 MNHNS and CDR2 SASEGT. CDR3 length equals 12 residues. CDR3 protein: CASMDGNYGYTF. For the CDR3, the DNA is TGTGCCAGCATGGACGGCAACTATGGCTACACCTTC.

In this sample, this clone turned up once. This chain joins TRBV7-9 and TRBJ2-1; D is unresolved. This CDR3 is built from 13 residues. Germline V gene sequence: CDR1 SEHNR, CDR2 FQNEAQ (reference sequence). V lost 10 bases, J lost 3 bases, and 13 bases lay in between. CDR3 in DNA: TGTGCCATTAGTATAGACAACTACAATGAGCAGTTCTTC. Its translation is CAISIDNYNEQFF. Complete variable domain (other parts from reference TRBV7-9 and TRBJ2-1): DTGVSQNPRHKITKRGQNVTFRCDPISEHNRLYWYRQTLGQGPEFLTYFQNEAQLEKSRLLSDRFSAERPKGSFSTLEIQRTEQGDSAMYLCAISIDNYNEQFFGPGTRLTVL.

This clone was seen a handful of times. This chain uses TRBV29-1 with TRBJ2-3, with D hard to call. V gave up 4 bases and J gave up 4 bases, with 9 bases separating them. CDR1 and CDR2 (germline): SQVTM, ANQGSEA. This CDR3 has 12 residues. CDR3 sequence: CSVGNGADTQYF. The CDR3 DNA sequence: TGCAGCGTTGGCAATGGAGCAGATACGCAGTATTTT.

As for this clone: A read error may account for a junction end that differs from germline. The same CDR3 is also encoded by other DNA sequences in this sample. This sequence joins TRBV29-1 and TRBJ1-1; no clear D. This CDR3 is built from 11 residues. Germline-derived CDR1 and CDR2 are SQVTM and ANQGSEA. The CDR3 reads CSVYKNTEAFF. CDR3 nucleotide sequence: TGCAGCGTTTACAAGAACACTGAAGCCTTCTTT. Looking up the rest from reference TRBV29-1 and TRBJ1-1 gives the full variable domain: SAVISQKPSRDICQRGTSLTIQCQVDSQVTMMFWYRQQPGQSLTLIATANQGSEATYESGFVIDKFPISRPNLTFSTLTVSNMSPEDSSIYLCSVYKNTEAFFGQGTRLTVV.

The sample holds one count of this clone. The chain carries TRBV18 and TRBJ2-6; D may be TRBD1 or TRBD2 (5 bases each). The V gene's germline CDR1 is KGHSH and CDR2 LQKENI. The CDR3 extends over 19 amino acids. Trimming stripped 3 bases from V and 1 base from J, with 19 bases between. The DNA of the CDR3 is TGTGCCAGCTCACCTCCTTTAGGGACCGGACTTTCTGGGGCCAACGTCCTGACTTTC. This encodes CASSPPLGTGLSGANVLTF.

On this clone: Other nucleotide sequences from this sample produce the same CDR3. The chain recombines TRBV30 with TRBJ1-1; unclear D gene. In germline, CDR1 is GTSNPN, CDR2 SVGIG (reference sequence). The CDR3 sequence is 13 residues long. V was shortened by 0 bases and J by 3 bases, with 8 bases between the two germline ends. The CDR3 sequence is CAWSVRGDTEAFF. The CDR3 DNA reads TGTGCCTGGAGTGTACGGGGAGACACTGAAGCTTTCTTT.

V and J are TRBV27 and TRBJ2-1, with 13 bases identical to TRBD2. The CDR3 spans 16 residues. J was trimmed by 6 bases and V by 7 bases; bases with no gene match: 9. Per germline, CDR1 MNHEY and CDR2 SMNVEV (reference sequence). The CDR3 nucleotides read TGTGCCAGCATGATCGGACTAGCGGGAGTGGGCAATGAGCAGTTCTTC. This translates into CASMIGLAGVGNEQFF.

A word on this clone: In the same sample, other DNA sequences code for this CDR3. The chain uses TRBV29-1 and TRBJ2-5; D ambiguous. There are 10 residues in the CDR3. V was clipped by 6 bases and J by 3 bases, with 5 bases between them. Germline V gives CDR1 SQVTM, CDR2 ANQGSEA. The CDR3 reads CSVLKETQYF. CDR3 bases: TGCAGCGTCCTAAAAGAGACCCAGTACTTC.

This clone has only one observation. J is TRBJ2-7 and V is TRBV7-8, with D possibly being TRBD2 (6 bases). This CDR3 has 12 residues. The germline V and J ends were trimmed by 5 bases and 5 bases, with 10 bases remaining between them. CDR1 is SGHVS and CDR2 is FQNEAQ in the germline V gene. CDR3 region: CASSTRLDEQYF. The CDR3 DNA reads as TGTGCCAGCAGCACCCGACTAGACGAGCAGTACTTC.

The chain has TRBV29-1 and TRBJ2-7; 8 nucleotides line up with TRBD1. The germline V gene has CDR1 SQVTM and CDR2 ANQGSEA. The CDR3 is 13 amino acids. The ends lost 3 bases at V and 3 bases at J; junction bases unmatched: 4. CDR3 nucleotides: TGCAGCGTTGAGGACAGGGTTGGCTACGAGCAGTACTTC. It specifies CSVEDRVGYEQYF.

V gene TRBV29-1 combines with J gene TRBJ2-1; 9 bases agree with TRBD2. The trim removed 1 base at V and 10 bases at J, leaving 5 bases unmatched. Germline V gene sequence: CDR1 SQVTM, CDR2 ANQGSEA. This CDR3 is 13 amino acids long. In nucleotides, the CDR3 is TGCAGCGTTGAAGGCGGGAGGGCCTGGGAGCAGTTCTTC. Protein sequence: CSVEGGRAWEQFF.

The rearrangement links TRBV29-1 to TRBJ2-5; 8 bases are a match to TRBD2. CDR1 and CDR2 (germline): SQVTM, ANQGSEA. V dropped 3 bases and J dropped 0; count of bases not matched to a gene: 18. The CDR3 runs 19 residues. The CDR3 region has the DNA TGCAGCGTTGACAGACCCACCGGCGGGAGGCCTGAGTACCAAGAGACCCAGTACTTC. It codes for CSVDRPTGGRPEYQETQYF.

V usage is TRBV25-1 and J usage is TRBJ1-6, with D hard to call. The CDR3 is made up of 14 amino acids. V lost 3 bases and J 9 bases, leaving 12 bases between the germline ends. Germline values: CDR1 MGHDK, CDR2 SYGVNS. The CDR3 DNA reads as TGTGCCAGCAGTGAGGAGGATAGACCTTCACCCCTCCACTTT. The encoded protein is CASSEEDRPSPLHF. Full variable domain (missing parts from reference TRBV25-1 and TRBJ1-6): EADIYQTPRYLVIGTGKKITLECSQTMGHDKMYWYQQDPGMELHLIHYSYGVNSTEKGDLSSESTVSRIRTEHFPLTLESARPSHTSQYLCASSEEDRPSPLHFGNGTRLTVT.

The V and J genes are TRBV11-2 and TRBJ2-6; the D gene could be TRBD1 or TRBD2 (5 bases each). Trimming left V 5 bases short and J 2 bases short, with 19 bases between. The germline V gene encodes CDR1 SGHAT and CDR2 FQNNGV. The CDR3 totals 18 residues. CDR3 coding DNA: TGTGCCAGCAGCCCCAGGGACGCCTTGGGGCCTGGGGCCAACGTCCTGACTTTC. Translated, it gives CASSPRDALGPGANVLTF. The full variable domain, completed using reference TRBV11-2 and TRBJ2-6, is EAGVAQSPRYKIIEKRQSVAFWCNPISGHATLYWYQQILGQGPKLLIQFQNNGVVDDSQLPKDRFSAERLKGVDSTLKIQPAKLEDSAVYLCASSPRDALGPGANVLTFGAGSRLTVL.

This clone was recorded once. The rearrangement links TRBV5-6 to TRBJ2-6; TRBD1 might be the D (6 bases). V lost 3 bases and J lost 0, with 16 bases in between. Germline V gene data show CDR1 as SGHDT and CDR2 as YYEEEE. The CDR3 covers 18 residues. In DNA form, the CDR3 reads TGTGCCAGCAGCTCTACAGGGATGCTGGCCTCTGGGGCCAACGTCCTGACTTTC. Translating gives CASSSTGMLASGANVLTF.

This clone was observed once. V gene TRBV5-6 combines with J gene TRBJ1-1, with 7 positions matching TRBD1. This CDR3 is built from 15 residues. Germline values: CDR1 SGHDT, CDR2 YYEEEE. With 2 bases clipped from V and 0 bases from J, the junction kept 4 bases outside the gene matches. The CDR3 here is CASSLPGTVNTEAFF. The CDR3 DNA reads TGTGCCAGCAGCTTACCCGGGACAGTGAACACTGAAGCTTTCTTT.

The gene calls are TRBV13 and TRBJ2-3; D is unresolved. V gave up 2 bases and J gave up 2 bases, with 5 bases separating them. The CDR3 consists of 13 residues. The germline V gene encodes CDR1 PRHDT and CDR2 FYEKMQ (reference sequence). CDR3 sequence reads: CASSLRPTDTQYF. DNA for the CDR3: TGTGCCAGCAGCTTACGCCCCACAGATACGCAGTATTTT.

This chain connects TRBV29-1 to TRBJ2-5; D might be TRBD2 (7 bases). The CDR3 spans 14 residues. CDR1 is SQVTM and CDR2 is ANQGSEA in the germline V gene. Deletions cut 0 bases from V and 4 bases from J, with 12 bases between. DNA of the CDR3: TGCAGCGTTGAAGATGGGGGGGCAGGAGAGACCCAGTACTTC. This translates into CSVEDGGAGETQYF.

The chain employs TRBV30 and TRBJ1-1; D is undetermined. With 4 bases removed from V and 4 bases from J, the gap between germline ends came to 10 bases. The CDR3 runs to 12 residues. CDR1 and CDR2 (germline): GTSNPN, SVGIG (reference sequence). CDR3 sequence reads: CAWKLHGTEAFF. The CDR3 nucleotides are TGTGCCTGGAAGCTTCATGGCACTGAAGCTTTCTTT. Filled out from reference TRBV30 and TRBJ1-1, the complete variable domain reads SQTIHQWPATLVQPVGSPLSLECTVEGTSNPNLYWYRQAAGRGLQLLFYSVGIGQISSEVPQNLSASRPQDRQFILSSKKLLLSDSGFYLCAWKLHGTEAFFGQGTRLTVV.

The chain is built from TRBV21-1 and TRBJ2-7; TRBD2 is taken as the D call from the table, unchecked against the DNA. TRBV21-1 is listed as a pseudogene. This CDR3 is built from 12 residues. This chain's CDR3 is CARTSSYYEQYF. The CDR3 nucleotides read TGTGCCAGGACTAGCTCCTACTACGAGCAGTACTTC.

This clone was recorded once. The chain has TRBV28 and TRBJ2-3; TRBD1 matches at 11 bases. The V gene's germline CDR1 is MDHEN and CDR2 SYDVKM. The CDR3 is 14 residues long. V dropped 10 bases and J dropped 6; count of bases not matched to a gene: 9. CDR3 loop: CATDGQGAGDTQYF. The CDR3 DNA sequence: TGTGCCACCGACGGACAGGGGGCAGGGGATACGCAGTATTTT.